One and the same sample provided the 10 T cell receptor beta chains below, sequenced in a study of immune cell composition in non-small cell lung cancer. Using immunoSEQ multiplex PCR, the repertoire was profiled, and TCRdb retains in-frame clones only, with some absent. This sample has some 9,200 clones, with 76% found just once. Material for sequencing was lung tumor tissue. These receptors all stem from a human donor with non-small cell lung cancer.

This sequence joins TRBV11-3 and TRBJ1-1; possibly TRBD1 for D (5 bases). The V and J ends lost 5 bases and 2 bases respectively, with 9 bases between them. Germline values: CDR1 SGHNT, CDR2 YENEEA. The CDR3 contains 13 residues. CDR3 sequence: CASSEGLNTEAFF. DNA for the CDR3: TGTGCCAGCAGCGAGGGACTCAACACTGAAGCTTTCTTT. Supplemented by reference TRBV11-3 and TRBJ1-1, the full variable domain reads EAGVVQSPRYKIIEKKQPVAFWCNPISGHNTLYWYLQNLGQGPELLIRYENEEAVDDSQLPKDRFSAERLKGVDSTLKIQPAELGDSAVYLCASSEGLNTEAFFGQGTRLTVV.

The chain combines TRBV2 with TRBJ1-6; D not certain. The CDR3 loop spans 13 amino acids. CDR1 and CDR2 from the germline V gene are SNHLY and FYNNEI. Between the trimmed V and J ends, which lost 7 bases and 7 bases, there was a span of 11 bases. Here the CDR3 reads CASTSLGNSPLHF. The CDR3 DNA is TGTGCCAGCACAAGTTTGGGAAATTCACCCCTCCACTTT.

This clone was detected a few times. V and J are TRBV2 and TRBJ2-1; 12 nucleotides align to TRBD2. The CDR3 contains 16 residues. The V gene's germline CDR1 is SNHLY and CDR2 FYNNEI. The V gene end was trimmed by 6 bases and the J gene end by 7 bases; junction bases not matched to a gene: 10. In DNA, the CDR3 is TGTGCCAGCAGCGCTAGCGGGGGGGCCGTGGGAAATGAGCAGTTCTTC. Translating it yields CASSASGGAVGNEQFF.

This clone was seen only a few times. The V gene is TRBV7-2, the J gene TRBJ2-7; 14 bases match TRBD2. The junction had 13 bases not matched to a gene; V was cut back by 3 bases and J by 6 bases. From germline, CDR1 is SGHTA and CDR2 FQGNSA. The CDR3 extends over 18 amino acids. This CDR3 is CASSLSSGTSGRGGEQYF. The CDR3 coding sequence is TGTGCCAGCAGCTTGAGCTCCGGGACTAGCGGGAGAGGAGGCGAGCAGTACTTC. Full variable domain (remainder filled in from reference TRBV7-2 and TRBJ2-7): GAGVSQSPSNKVTEKGKDVELRCDPISGHTALYWYRQSLGQGLEFLIYFQGNSAPDKSGLPSDRFSAERTGGSVSTLTIQRTQQEDSAVYLCASSLSSGTSGRGGEQYFGPGTRLTVT.

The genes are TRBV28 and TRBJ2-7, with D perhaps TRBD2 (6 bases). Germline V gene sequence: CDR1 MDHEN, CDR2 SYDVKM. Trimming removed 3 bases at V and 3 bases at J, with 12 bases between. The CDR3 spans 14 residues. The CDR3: CASSLEGQFYEQYF. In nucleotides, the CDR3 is TGTGCCAGCAGTTTGGAGGGGCAGTTCTACGAGCAGTACTTC.

DNA for the CDR3: TGTGCCAGCTCACCAGTTGGGGGGTTGGATTCACCCCTCCACTTT. Protein product: CASSPVGGLDSPLHF. This chain joins TRBV18 and TRBJ1-6; tentatively, D is TRBD1 (5 bases). The V gene's germline CDR1 is KGHSH and CDR2 LQKENI. The length of the CDR3 is 15 residues. V was cut by 2 bases and J by 8 bases, with 13 bases left in between.

The CDR3 here is CASSSPGTSGGAGEQFF. CDR3 coding DNA: TGTGCCAGTAGTTCCCCCGGGACTAGCGGGGGGGCCGGTGAGCAGTTCTTC. The chain carries TRBV19 and TRBJ2-1; 16 bases map to TRBD2. Germline CDR1 LNHDA, CDR2 SQIVND (reference sequence). V lost 5 bases, J lost 9 bases, and 10 bases stayed unmatched. The CDR3 length is 17 residues.

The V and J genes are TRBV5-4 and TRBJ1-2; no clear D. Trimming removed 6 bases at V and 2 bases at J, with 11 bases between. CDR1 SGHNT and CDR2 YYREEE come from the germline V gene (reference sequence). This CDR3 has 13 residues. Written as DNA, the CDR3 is TGTGCCAGCAAAGCCCGGGAGAACTATGGCTACACCTTC. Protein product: CASKARENYGYTF. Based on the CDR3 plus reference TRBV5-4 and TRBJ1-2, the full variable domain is ETGVTQSPTHLIKTRGQQVTLRCSSQSGHNTVSWYQQALGQGPQFIFQYYREEENGRGNFPPRFSGLQFPNYSSELNVNALELDDSALYLCASKARENYGYTFGSGTRLTVV.

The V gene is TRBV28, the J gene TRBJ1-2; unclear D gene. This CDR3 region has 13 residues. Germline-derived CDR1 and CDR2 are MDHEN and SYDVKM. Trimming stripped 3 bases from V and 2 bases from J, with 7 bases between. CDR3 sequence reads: CASSFGANYGYTF. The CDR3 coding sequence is TGTGCCAGCAGTTTCGGAGCCAACTATGGCTACACCTTC.

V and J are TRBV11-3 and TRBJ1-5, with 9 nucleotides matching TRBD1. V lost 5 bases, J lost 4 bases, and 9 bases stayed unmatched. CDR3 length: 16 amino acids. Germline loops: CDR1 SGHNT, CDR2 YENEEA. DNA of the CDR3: TGTGCCAGCAGCCGAATAAGGACAGGGGCAAATCAGCCCCAGCATTTT. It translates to CASSRIRTGANQPQHF.